This T cell receptor (beta chain) was recorded in a study of blood T cells in healthy people across ages. The CDR3 runs 14 residues. Trimming took 2 bases from V and 6 from J, leaving 14 bases between them. Germline V lookup: CDR1 MNHEY, CDR2 SVGEGT. Comment on this clonotype: Its specificity is unknown.

General study findings and limits: Older age went with lower TCR beta diversity per million T cells, in a roughly linear way. No conclusive comparison of naive versus antigen-experienced cells was possible with unsorted PBMCs.

A second PCR, run for roughly 7 to 12 cycles, used a sample-barcoded 5' primer plus a J-beta primer mix. TCRdb reprocessed the 5' RACE reads with MiXCR, giving one entry per CDR3 protein. The sample holds roughly 800,000 distinct CDR3 sequences, around 25% seen once. These same data were also listed under a study on T cells of mothers and their children. That investigation notes: A few healthy Caucasian mothers, along with their six children, were the donors.

The sequencing input was blood. This chain uses TRBV6-2 or TRBV6-3 with TRBJ2-7, with D possibly being TRBD2 (6 bases). This clonotype was obtained from a boy aged 5-17 years in good health. The DNA for the CDR3 is TGTGCCAGCAGTTACCTAGCGAGAGTGGGCGAGCAGTACTTC. Translating gives CASSYLARVGEQYF.